This T cell receptor (beta chain) was documented in a study of blood T cells in healthy people across ages. As for the study in general: Through template switching, about one barcoded beta molecule was captured per two T cells, as measured in model experiments. Whole-study findings and limits: The unsorted PBMCs prevented any conclusive comparison of naive versus antigen-experienced cells. There were more naive CD4+ cells and higher diversity in long-lived donors than in aged donors.

The sample providers were healthy Caucasian people from Russia, aged roughly 6 to 90. Primers used in a second PCR of roughly 6 to 12 cycles were a sample-barcoded 5' primer and a J-beta primer mix. TCRdb recomputed calls from the 5' RACE reads with MiXCR, one row per CDR3 protein. The table shows approximately 1.5 million distinct CDR3 sequences, with approximately 43% occurring only once. The CDR3 has 15 amino acids. V shed 5 bases, J shed 2 bases, and the junction held 6 bases outside the gene matches. Germline lookup yields CDR1 PRHDT and CDR2 FYEKMQ (reference sequence). A remark on this clonotype: Its antigen is undetermined.

The TCR was taken from a woman under 30 in good health. The rearrangement uses TRBV13 and TRBJ2-5, with TRBD1 matching over 9 bases. The sample consisted of blood. This CDR3 reads CASSEPGQGQETQYF. The CDR3 DNA follows: TGTGCCAGCAGCGAACCGGGACAGGGTCAAGAGACCCAGTACTTC.